This T cell receptor (beta chain) was identified in a study of preoperative IRX-2 immunotherapy in early breast cancer. Trimming took 4 bases from V and 3 from J; bases not matched to a gene: 2. The CDR3 sequence is 14 residues long. Method: immunoSEQ multiplex PCR; TCRdb's copy keeps in-frame clones and lacks some. The sample shows around 95,000 clones, roughly 85% of them seen only once. Indicated treatment: preoperative locoregional IRX-2 cytokine immunotherapy. Samples came from a phase Ib trial of preoperative locoregional IRX-2 cytokine immunotherapy. Sequenced material: tumor tissue, taken after IRX-2 immunotherapy. This clonotype was obtained from a human donor with breast cancer. This chain joins TRBV7-1 and TRBJ1-5; 8 nucleotides agree with TRBD1. TRBV7-1 is labeled an ORF, and its function is uncertain. The CDR3 DNA sequence: TGTGCCAGCAGCTTCCAGGGGGCCAATCAGCCCCAGCATTTT. It specifies CASSFQGANQPQHF.